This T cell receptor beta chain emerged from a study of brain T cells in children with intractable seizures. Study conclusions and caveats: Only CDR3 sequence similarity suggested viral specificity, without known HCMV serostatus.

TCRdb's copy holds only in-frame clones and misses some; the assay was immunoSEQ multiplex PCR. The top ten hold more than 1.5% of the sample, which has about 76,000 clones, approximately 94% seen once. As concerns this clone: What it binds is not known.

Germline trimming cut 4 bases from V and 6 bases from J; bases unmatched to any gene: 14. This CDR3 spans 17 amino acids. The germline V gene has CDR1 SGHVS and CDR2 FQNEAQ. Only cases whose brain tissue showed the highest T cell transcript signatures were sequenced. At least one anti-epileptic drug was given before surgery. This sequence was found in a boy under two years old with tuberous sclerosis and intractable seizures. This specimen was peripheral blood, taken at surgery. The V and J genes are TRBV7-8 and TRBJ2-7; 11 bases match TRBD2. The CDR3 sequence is CASSSIPLAGGLPEQYF. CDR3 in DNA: TGTGCCAGCAGCTCCATCCCCTTAGCGGGAGGGCTTCCCGAGCAGTACTTC. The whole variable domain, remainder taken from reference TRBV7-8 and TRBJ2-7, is GAGVSQSPRYKVAKRGQDVALRCDPISGHVSLFWYQQALGQGPEFLTYFQNEAQLDKSGLPSDRFFAERPEGSVSTLKIQRTQQEDSAVYLCASSSIPLAGGLPEQYFGPGTRLTVT.